This T cell receptor beta chain was profiled in a study of T cell responses to AZD1222 COVID-19 vaccine. This clone showed up just once. Its antigen is undetermined. TCRdb's table, derived via immunoSEQ multiplex PCR, lists solely in-frame clones and lacks some. In the table there are about 150,000 clones, around 90% of which are singletons. CDR1 WNHNN and CDR2 SYGVQD come from the germline V gene (reference sequence). V was clipped by 2 bases and J by 4 bases, with 12 bases between them. The CDR3 runs to 16 residues. Whole-study results and caveats: Reportedly, close to half of spike-specific TCRs are directed against unmutated variant regions.

This chain connects TRBV10-1 to TRBJ1-6; D is unresolved. This clonotype was obtained from an adult who received the AZD1222 COVID-19 vaccine. The source was peripheral blood, collected 28 days after the second AZD1222 dose. The CDR3 spells CASSEGRNGYNSPLHF. The CDR3 nucleotides are TGCGCCAGCAGTGAGGGCAGAAATGGATATAATTCACCCCTCCACTTT.